This entry describes one TCR beta chain. What it recognizes is unknown. From 5'RACE with constant-segment primers came TCR alpha and TCR beta cDNA libraries that carried sample barcodes and UMIs. One entry per CDR3 protein results from TCRdb running MiXCR on the 5' RACE reads. The sample records about half a million distinct CDR3 sequences, about 20% being singletons. These data are taken from a study of T-cell memory formation after mild COVID-19. Study information: TCR clusters were largely donor specific. Study results and limitations: In pre-infection memory, a portion of responding clones appeared, which suggested that cross-reactive memory joined. Shrinking CD4+ clones resided mostly in CM and EM, and CD8+ ones in EMRA.

V lost 4 bases to trimming and J lost 2 bases, with 9 bases between them. Germline CDR1 SGHRS, CDR2 YFSETQ. CDR3 length: 14 residues. The origin of this receptor is an adult woman who had mild COVID-19 (a few samples of this study predate the infection). Cell type and time point are not known. The chain is built from TRBV5-1 and TRBJ1-4; no clear D gene. The source material was PBMCs or a T cell subset sorted from them (not recorded which). The CDR3 spells CASSTGLTNEKLFF. The CDR3 DNA reads TGCGCCAGCAGCACCGGGCTCACTAATGAAAAACTGTTTTTT.